This T cell receptor (beta chain) comes out of a study of shared clonotypes between healthy human individuals. Genomic DNA of each subset was evenly split across several immunoSEQ plates. The protocol was immunoSEQ multiplex PCR, while the TCRdb copy is restricted to in-frame clones and leaves out a portion. This table has over a million clones, roughly 96% appearing once. About this clone itself: Its specificity is not known.

Every donor was a Caucasian adult from Nashville, Tennessee. The germline V gene encodes CDR1 ENHRY and CDR2 SYGVKD. The CDR3 loop spans 15 amino acids. V lost 4 bases, J lost 0 bases, and 9 bases lay in between. Findings and limits, study-wide: Compared with memory subsets, naive subsets generally had larger estimated richness. Clonotypes which were not shared had lower generation probabilities than clonotypes that all four donors shared.

The TCR originated in a man aged 25 to 45 in good health. J is TRBJ2-2 and V is TRBV10-3; no firm D call. Sequencing was done on a sample of naive CD4+ T cells sorted from blood. Subset defined: CD45RA+ positively selected. CDR3 sequence reads: CAISVSSANTGELFF. The CDR3 nucleotides are TGTGCCATCAGTGTTTCCAGCGCGAACACCGGGGAGCTGTTTTTT.